This is a list of T cell receptor beta chains from one sample in a study of shared clonotypes between healthy human individuals. Method: immunoSEQ multiplex PCR; TCRdb's copy keeps in-frame clones and lacks some. This table has some 1,100,000 clones, approximately 80% appearing once. Sequenced material: memory CD4+ T cells from PBMCs. The receptors here all came from a young man in good health. Some clones in this sample may be carry-over from other donors' samples. Each CDR3 is given with its conserved first and last residue. A D gene is named only where the DNA matches it firmly. Expanded clones are given a class, and other clones once, few, many or no size at all.

J,size,D,V,DNA,CDR3
TRBJ2-2,few,TRBD1,TRBV7-9,TGTGCCAGCAGGGGGACAGGGATCGGGGAGCTGTTTTTT,CASRGTGIGELFF
TRBJ1-5,many,-,TRBV7-8,TGTGCCAGCAGCCCATCGAATCAGCCCCAGCATTTT,CASSPSNQPQHF
TRBJ2-1,-,TRBD2,TRBV19,TGTGCATCCGGACTAGCGGGAGGGAGCCTACGCAATGAGCAGTTCTTC,CASGLAGGSLRNEQFF
TRBJ1-1,-,-,TRBV6-6,TGTGCCAGCAGTCGTCGCGAGGGCGTCTTGGCGAGGGACGCTTTCTTT,CASSRREGVLARDAFF
TRBJ2-1,-,-,TRBV11-1,TGTGCCAGCAGCCCCCGGGATCAGAGGAATGAGCAGTTCTTC,CASSPRDQRNEQFF
TRBJ2-5,-,-,TRBV7-2,TGTGCCAGCAGCTTATCCAGGAATGTCGAAGAGACCCAGTACTTC,CASSLSRNVEETQYF
TRBJ2-2,-,TRBD2,TRBV27,TGTGCCAGCAGTTTCGTTGGGACTAGCGGGACCGGGGAGCTGTTTTTT,CASSFVGTSGTGELFF
TRBJ2-7,-,TRBD1,TRBV5-1,TGCGCCAGCAGCTTCTCTCCGGGACAGGGAGGGTACTACGAGCAGTACTTC,CASSFSPGQGGYYEQYF
TRBJ2-1,-,TRBD2,TRBV5-1,TGCGCCAGCAGCTTGGTCCTAGCGGCCTACAATGAGCAGTTCTTC,CASSLVLAAYNEQFF
TRBJ2-1,-,-,TRBV9,TGTGCCAGCAGCGTAGCTTCGGGGATTACACCCAATGAGCAGTTCTTC,CASSVASGITPNEQFF
TRBJ2-7,-,-,TRBV7-2,TGTGCCAGCAGCTTAGGAATCTGGGCAACCGAGATCTCCTACGAGCAGTACTTC,CASSLGIWATEISYEQYF
TRBJ2-7,-,-,TRBV28,TGTGCCAGCAGTTTAGCCAGGGGCGAGCAGTACTTC,CASSLARGEQYF
TRBJ1-2,-,-,TRBV4-1,TGCGCCAGCAGCCAGGGTCCCACAGGGTCTAACTATGGCTACACCTTC,CASSQGPTGSNYGYTF
TRBJ2-5,once,TRBD2,TRBV7-9,TGTGCCAGCAGCTTACTAGCGGGAGGGTCGGGGGAGACCCAGTACTTC,CASSLLAGGSGETQYF
TRBJ1-1,once,-,TRBV4-3,TGCGCCAGCAGCCAAGAGGGGGGGACTGAAGCTTTCTTT,CASSQEGGTEAFF
TRBJ1-1,few,-,TRBV7-3,TGTGCCAGCAGCTTAACCCCCGACAGTCAGGCTTTCTTT,CASSLTPDSQAFF
TRBJ1-3,-,-,TRBV5-1,TGCGCCAGCAGCTCGGCCCCTGGAAACACCATATATTTT,CASSSAPGNTIYF
TRBJ2-1,once,-,TRBV6-5,TGTGCCAGCAGAAATTTGGGGGGCAATGAGCAGTTCTTC,CASRNLGGNEQFF
TRBJ2-5,-,TRBD2,TRBV7-9,TGTGCCAGCAGCTGGGGACTAGCGGTCTCTGGGGGGGAGACCCAGTACTTC,CASSWGLAVSGGETQYF
TRBJ2-1,-,TRBD1,TRBV5-1,TGCGCCAGCAGCTTGTTGGACAGGGGTTACAATGAGCAGTTCTTC,CASSLLDRGYNEQFF
TRBJ2-2,many,-,TRBV27,TGTGCCAGCAGTTTTAGGACACGGAACACCGGGGAGCTGTTTTTT,CASSFRTRNTGELFF
TRBJ1-4,-,TRBD1,TRBV6-1,TGTGCCATCAGTGACCGGGACAGGGGCGAAAAACTGTTTTTT,CAISDRDRGEKLFF
TRBJ1-5,-,TRBD1,TRBV19,TGTGCCAGTAGTATTTTGGACAGGGGGTTCCATCAGCCCCAGCATTTT,CASSILDRGFHQPQHF
TRBJ2-6,-,-,TRBV5-1,TGCGCCAGCAGCTTGGGAGGGACAGCGGGCAACACTGGGGCCAACGTCCTGACTTTC,CASSLGGTAGNTGANVLTF
TRBJ2-7,-,-,TRBV5-1,TGCGCCAGCAGCTTGGGGGTTTTGGGACCGTCCTCCTACGAGCAGTACTTC,CASSLGVLGPSSYEQYF
TRBJ2-5,-,TRBD2,TRBV9,TGTGCCAGCAGCGTAGGGGGAGGGCCCCAAGAGACCCAGTACTTC,CASSVGGGPQETQYF
TRBJ1-3,-,TRBD1,TRBV6-5,TGTGCCAGCAGTTCCACAGGGGGCAGCGGAAACACCATATATTTT,CASSSTGGSGNTIYF
TRBJ2-5,-,-,TRBV28,TGTGCCAGCAGTTCCTCGGCAACTCTGGAGACCCAGTACTTC,CASSSSATLETQYF
TRBJ1-3,-,-,TRBV5-8,TGTGCCAGCAGCTGGGGGCTTCGGGGTGGAAACACCATATATTTT,CASSWGLRGGNTIYF
TRBJ2-2,once,TRBD1,TRBV5-1,TGCGCCAGCGGTAGAGGGGGCGCGAACACCGGGGAGCTGTTTTTT,CASGRGGANTGELFF
TRBJ1-1,-,TRBD1,TRBV25-1,TGTGCCAGCAGTGAGCCTATACAGGGGGCGGACACTGAAGCTTTCTTT,CASSEPIQGADTEAFF
TRBJ1-1,once,-,TRBV18,TGTGCCAGCTCACCAGCAGGGAGGGAGGCTTTCTTT,CASSPAGREAFF